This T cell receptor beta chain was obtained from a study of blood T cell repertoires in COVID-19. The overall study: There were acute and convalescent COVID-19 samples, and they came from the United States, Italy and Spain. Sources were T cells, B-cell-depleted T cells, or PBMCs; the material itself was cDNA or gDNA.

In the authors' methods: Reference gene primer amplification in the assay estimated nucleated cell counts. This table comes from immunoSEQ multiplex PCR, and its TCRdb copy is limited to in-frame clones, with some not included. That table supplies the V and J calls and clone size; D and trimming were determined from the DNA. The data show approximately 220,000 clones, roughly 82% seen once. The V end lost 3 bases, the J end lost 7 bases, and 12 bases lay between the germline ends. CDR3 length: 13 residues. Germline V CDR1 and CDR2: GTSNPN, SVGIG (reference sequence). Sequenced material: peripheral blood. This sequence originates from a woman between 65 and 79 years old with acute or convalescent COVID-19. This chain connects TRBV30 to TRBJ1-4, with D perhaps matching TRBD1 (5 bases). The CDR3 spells CAWSLVRGEKLFF. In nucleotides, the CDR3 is TGTGCCTGGAGCCTCGTAAGGGGTGAAAAACTGTTTTTT. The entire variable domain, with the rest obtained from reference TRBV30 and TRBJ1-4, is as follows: SQTIHQWPATLVQPVGSPLSLECTVEGTSNPNLYWYRQAAGRGLQLLFYSVGIGQISSEVPQNLSASRPQDRQFILSSKKLLLSDSGFYLCAWSLVRGEKLFFGSGTQLSVL.